Presented here are 26 T cell receptor beta chains from one specimen sequenced in a study of blood T cells in healthy people across ages. With a J-beta primer mix and a sample-barcoded 5' primer, a second PCR ran about 7 to 11 cycles. TCRdb re-called the 5' RACE reads through MiXCR, storing one row per CDR3 protein. In the table there are about 1,500,000 distinct CDR3 sequences, 40% to 50% of which are singletons. Sequenced sample: blood. Receptors were obtained from a woman aged 18-29 years in good health.

The genes are TRBV12-5 and TRBJ2-3; 11 positions agree with TRBD2. The V gene end was trimmed by 6 bases and the J gene end by 2 bases; junction bases not matched to a gene: 10. This CDR3 contains 17 residues. Germline-derived CDR1 and CDR2 are LGHNT and FRNRAP. CDR3 DNA: TGTGCTAGTGGACTAGCGGGGGCCCACGAACCCACAGATACGCAGTATTTT. This gives the protein CASGLAGAHEPTDTQYF.

The V call is TRBV7-2, the J call TRBJ1-1; D is ambiguous. The V gene's germline CDR1 is SGHTA and CDR2 FQGNSA. The CDR3 totals 11 residues. Trimming left V 2 bases short and J 10 bases short, with 8 bases between. CDR3 DNA sequence: TGTGCCAGCAGCTTACAGTCTGGAGCTTTCTTT. Translation gives CASSLQSGAFF.

This rearrangement joins TRBV2 to TRBJ1-1; TRBD1 is a possible D gene (5 bases). V lost 7 bases, J lost 0 bases, and 12 bases lay in between. Germline values: CDR1 SNHLY, CDR2 FYNNEI. The CDR3 loop spans 14 amino acids. The DNA for the CDR3 is TGTGCCAGCATGGGGCAGTCCCTGAACACTGAAGCTTTCTTT. This gives the protein CASMGQSLNTEAFF.

This clonotype was counted a few times. The chain carries TRBV5-1 and TRBJ2-1; no clear D gene. The CDR3 consists of 16 residues. V gave up 0 bases and J gave up 0 bases, with 10 bases separating them. Germline loops: CDR1 SGHRS, CDR2 YFSETQ. CDR3 sequence: CASSLVRGFSYNEQFF. The CDR3 DNA reads TGCGCCAGCAGCTTGGTACGCGGTTTCTCCTACAATGAGCAGTTCTTC.

This chain joins TRBV6-1 and TRBJ2-1, with TRBD2 identical over 10 bases. The V gene's germline CDR1 is MNHNS and CDR2 SASEGT. The CDR3 totals 15 residues. J lost 5 bases, V lost 6 bases, and 7 bases had no gene match. CDR3 sequence: CASSLSGGPDNEQFF. The CDR3 DNA follows: TGTGCCAGCAGCCTTAGCGGGGGGCCTGACAATGAGCAGTTCTTC.

The chain recombines TRBV6-5 with TRBJ2-1; 11 nucleotides line up with TRBD2. The CDR3 contains 15 residues. In germline, CDR1 is MNHEY, CDR2 SVGAGI. V shed 6 bases and J 6 bases; nucleotides not matched to a gene: 7. The CDR3 DNA reads TGTGCCAGCAGCCGCCTAGCGGGGGGCTTCAATGAGCAGTTCTTC. Translating gives CASSRLAGGFNEQFF.

The rearrangement links TRBV9 to TRBJ1-1, with D possibly matching TRBD1 (6 bases). Germline values: CDR1 SGDLS, CDR2 YYNGEE. Trimming removed 1 base at V and 8 bases at J, with 12 bases between. This CDR3 region has 13 residues. This CDR3 is CASSVSGGGEAFF. The CDR3 coding sequence is TGTGCCAGCAGCGTATCCGGAGGGGGGGAAGCTTTCTTT.

The J gene is TRBJ2-2, the V gene TRBV6-1; a weak D match, TRBD1 (6 bases). The V gene's germline CDR1 is MNHNS and CDR2 SASEGT. This CDR3 comprises 14 residues. Trimming removed 7 bases from V and 4 bases from J, with 13 bases in between. CDR3 DNA: TGTGCCAGCACAAGGACAGAGATCACCGGGGAGCTGTTTTTT. Translated, it gives CASTRTEITGELFF.

The CDR3 region is CASSQVGYDTGELFF. CDR3 coding DNA: TGCGCCAGCAGCCAAGTAGGCTACGACACCGGGGAGCTGTTTTTT. The V gene is TRBV4-1, the J gene TRBJ2-2, with D unresolved. CDR3 size: 15 residues. Germline V gene data show CDR1 as MGHRA and CDR2 as YSYEKL. Trimming removed 1 base at V and 3 bases at J, with 9 bases between.

In this sample, this clonotype turned up a few times. This chain uses TRBV5-1 with TRBJ2-7; maybe TRBD2 (7 bases). Trimming pared 0 bases from V and 1 base from J, leaving 20 bases between. Germline CDR1 SGHRS, CDR2 YFSETQ. There are 18 residues in the CDR3. The CDR3 protein is CASSLDYRGAPLSYEQYF. Written as DNA, the CDR3 is TGCGCCAGCAGCTTGGATTATCGGGGGGCGCCTCTTTCCTACGAGCAGTACTTC. The full variable domain, completed using reference TRBV5-1 and TRBJ2-7, is KAGVTQTPRYLIKTRGQQVTLSCSPISGHRSVSWYQQTPGQGLQFLFEYFSETQRNKGNFPGRFSGRQFSNSRSEMNVSTLELGDSALYLCASSLDYRGAPLSYEQYFGPGTRLTVT.

The chain has TRBV5-1 and TRBJ2-5; 16 bases agree with TRBD2. This CDR3 spans 18 amino acids. CDR1 is SGHRS, CDR2 YFSETQ, per germline. Losses at the gene ends were 4 bases for V and 5 bases for J; bases not matched to a gene: 11. The CDR3 reads CASSLTGTSGGAYETQYF. Here the CDR3 DNA reads TGCGCCAGCAGCCTGACCGGGACTAGCGGGGGGGCCTATGAGACCCAGTACTTC.

The V gene is TRBV5-1, the J gene TRBJ1-5; D may be TRBD1 (6 bases). The CDR3 runs 15 residues. The germline gives CDR1 SGHRS, CDR2 YFSETQ. Deletions cut 4 bases from V and 4 bases from J, with 15 bases between. The CDR3 DNA is TGCGCCAGCAGCCCCGATGGGGGGCAGAATCAGCCCCAGCATTTT. Encoded protein: CASSPDGGQNQPQHF.

V is TRBV6-2 or TRBV6-3 and J is TRBJ2-3, with a possible D match to TRBD1 (6 bases). This CDR3 comprises 11 residues. Germline V gives CDR1 MNHEY, CDR2 SVGEGT. Trimming cost V 8 bases and J 5 bases, with 8 bases left between them. CDR3 DNA: TGTGCCAGCCAACAGGGAGATACGCAGTATTTT. It specifies CASQQGDTQYF.

This clonotype was observed many times. This rearrangement joins TRBV27 to TRBJ1-6, with 10 bases lining up with TRBD1. V trimming: 2 bases; J trimming: 5 bases; junction bases outside the gene matches: 3. This CDR3 region has 16 residues. Germline V gives CDR1 MNHEY, CDR2 SMNVEV (reference sequence). CDR3: CASSLKGQGNNSPLHF. DNA of the CDR3: TGTGCCAGCAGTTTAAAGGGACAGGGGAATAATTCACCCCTCCACTTT.

This clonotype was detected only a few times. The chain joins TRBV5-1 to TRBJ2-7, with 7 positions matching TRBD1. The trim removed 7 bases at V and 3 bases at J, leaving 10 bases unmatched. CDR1 SGHRS and CDR2 YFSETQ come from the germline V gene. This CDR3 is 14 amino acids long. CDR3 in amino acids: CASGPRDSLYEQYF. CDR3 in DNA: TGCGCCAGCGGTCCTCGGGACAGCCTCTACGAGCAGTACTTC.

This clonotype was recorded a few times. The DNA for the CDR3 is TGTGCCACCAGCAGGGGGACAGCAACAATGGGCCAGTACTTC. Translation gives CATSRGTATMGQYF. The chain employs TRBV15 and TRBJ2-5, with 7 bases aligning to TRBD1. The CDR3 spans 14 residues. The J segment lost 10 bases and the V segment lost 3 bases, leaving 11 bases of the junction unmatched. Germline V gene data show CDR1 as LNHNV and CDR2 as YYDKDF (reference sequence).

V is TRBV15 and J is TRBJ1-1; D unclear. This CDR3 is 13 amino acids long. V was cut by 0 bases and J by 3 bases, with 5 bases left in between. Germline V CDR1 and CDR2: LNHNV, YYDKDF (reference sequence). DNA of the CDR3: TGTGCCACCAGCAGAGAAATTGACACTGAAGCTTTCTTT. It codes for CATSREIDTEAFF.

The rearrangement joins TRBV2 to TRBJ1-4; the match to TRBD1 covers 7 bases. Per germline, CDR1 SNHLY and CDR2 FYNNEI. The CDR3 extends over 14 amino acids. Trimming at V came to 7 bases and at J to 4 bases, leaving 6 bases not matched to a gene. The CDR3 loop is CASIPGQNNEKLFF. The CDR3 DNA reads as TGTGCCAGCATCCCGGGACAGAATAATGAAAAACTGTTTTTT. Complete variable domain (other parts from reference TRBV2 and TRBJ1-4): EPEVTQTPSHQVTQMGQEVILRCVPISNHLYFYWYRQILGQKVEFLVSFYNNEISEKSEIFDDQFSVERPDGSNFTLKIRSTKLEDSAMYFCASIPGQNNEKLFFGSGTQLSVL.

This clonotype was counted between two and nine times. The gene calls are TRBV4-1 and TRBJ1-2, with D possibly matching TRBD1 (6 bases). V was trimmed by 4 bases and J by 10 bases, leaving 10 bases between them. This CDR3 contains 11 residues. Germline V lookup: CDR1 MGHRA, CDR2 YSYEKL. The CDR3 region has the DNA TGCGCCAGCAGCCGGGGGGCTCTCTACACCTTC. The encoded protein is CASSRGALYTF.

The rearrangement uses TRBV3-1 and TRBJ1-4, with 10 bases identical to TRBD1. The V segment lost 4 bases and the J segment 6 bases; nucleotides outside the gene matches: 8. Germline lookup yields CDR1 LGHDT and CDR2 YNNKEL (reference sequence). This CDR3 has 16 amino acids. In DNA form, the CDR3 reads TGTGCCAGCAGCCCCCTAGGGGACAGGGGTTATGAAAAACTGTTTTTT. Residues: CASSPLGDRGYEKLFF.

The gene calls are TRBV5-5 and TRBJ2-7; TRBD1 might be the D (6 bases). The germline V and J ends were trimmed by 3 bases and 4 bases, with 23 bases remaining between them. CDR1 and CDR2 from the germline V gene are SGHKS and YYEKEE (reference sequence). This CDR3 comprises 17 residues. CDR3 in DNA: TGTGCCAGCAGCTCTGAACGAAGGGGCCAACAGGGTTACGAGCAGTACTTC. Translated: CASSSERRGQQGYEQYF.

This rearrangement joins TRBV28 to TRBJ2-3; 7 bases fit TRBD1. The trim removed 3 bases at V and 4 bases at J, leaving 7 bases unmatched. The germline V gene encodes CDR1 MDHEN and CDR2 SYDVKM. This CDR3 has 15 amino acids. The CDR3 DNA follows: TGTGCCAGCAGTTTCGAGCGGCAGGGGGCAGATACGCAGTATTTT. This codes for CASSFERQGADTQYF. Filled out from reference TRBV28 and TRBJ2-3, the complete variable domain reads DVKVTQSSRYLVKRTGEKVFLECVQDMDHENMFWYRQDPGLGLRLIYFSYDVKMKEKGDIPEGYSVSREKKERFSLILESASTNQTSMYLCASSFERQGADTQYFGPGTRLTVL.

This clonotype was detected only a few times. The chain recombines TRBV14 with TRBJ2-1, with D maybe TRBD2 (5 bases). The end of the DNA fits TRBJ2-7 better, so the J call may be wrong. This CDR3 comprises 15 residues. Germline CDR1 and CDR2: SGHDN and FVKESK. This CDR3 reads CASSQVGSSYNEQYF. CDR3 DNA sequence: TGTGCCAGCAGCCAAGTGGGGAGCTCCTACAATGAGCAGTACTTC.

This chain links TRBV5-1 with TRBJ2-3; the D gene could be TRBD1 or TRBD2 (5 bases each). The CDR3 runs to 15 residues. Germline CDR1 and CDR2: SGHRS and YFSETQ. V gave up 5 bases and J gave up 6 bases, with 19 bases separating them. The CDR3 spells CASSETGRRGDTQYF. The CDR3 DNA reads as TGCGCCAGCAGTGAGACGGGACGGCGAGGGGATACGCAGTATTTT.

This clonotype was counted only a few times. The chain combines TRBV5-8 with TRBJ2-1; tentatively, D is TRBD2 (5 bases). V was pared by 4 bases and J by 6 bases, with 14 bases between. The germline CDR1 and CDR2 sequences are SGHTS and YDEGEE. CDR3 length equals 14 residues. For the CDR3, the DNA is TGTGCCAGCAGCCTGAGAACTAGTGCCAATGAGCAGTTCTTC. This sequence encodes CASSLRTSANEQFF.

V is TRBV7-2 and J is TRBJ1-4, with D maybe TRBD1 (6 bases). This CDR3 is 16 amino acids long. V lost 4 bases and J 3 bases, leaving 15 bases between the germline ends. CDR1 and CDR2 (germline): SGHTA, FQGNSA. The CDR3 DNA is TGTGCCAGCAGCTCCAACCCCCGGACAGCTAATGAAAAACTGTTTTTT. It encodes CASSSNPRTANEKLFF.